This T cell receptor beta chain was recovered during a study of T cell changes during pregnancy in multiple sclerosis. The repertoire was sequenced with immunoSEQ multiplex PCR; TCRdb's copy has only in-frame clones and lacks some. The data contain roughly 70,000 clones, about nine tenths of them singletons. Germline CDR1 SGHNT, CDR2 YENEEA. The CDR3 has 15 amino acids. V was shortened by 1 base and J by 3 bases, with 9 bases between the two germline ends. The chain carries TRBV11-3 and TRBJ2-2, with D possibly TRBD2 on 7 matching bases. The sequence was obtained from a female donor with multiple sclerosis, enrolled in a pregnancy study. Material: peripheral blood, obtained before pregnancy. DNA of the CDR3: TGTGCCAGCAGCTTAGGGGGGGGCGACACCGGGGAGCTGTTTTTT. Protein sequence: CASSLGGGDTGELFF.